This TCR delta chain was sequenced during a study of gamma-delta T cells after stem cell transplantation. TCRdb re-called the RT-PCR reads with CATT. The data contain 1,400 or so delta-chain clones, 10% to 15% of them singletons. As regards this clone: A read error is the likely source, as a far larger clone sits one nucleotide away. The same CDR3 arises from other DNA sequences in this sample as well.

The germline V and J ends were trimmed by 1 base and 0 bases, with 11 bases remaining between them. Germline CDR1 reads GEAIGNYY; CDR2 reads EKD. The CDR3 runs 15 residues. The sequence came from a human donor. It is not recorded whose cells these are; they may come from a transplant donor. This chain uses TRDV2 with TRDJ1; possibly TRDD3 for D (6 bases). Sequenced material: gamma-delta T cells. The CDR3 reads CACDTLLGDTDKLIF. The CDR3 bases are TGTGCCTGTGACACTTTATTGGGGGACACCGATAAACTCATCTTT.